This note documents a single TCR beta chain sequence. The data stem from a study of PD-1 blockade in classical Hodgkin lymphoma. CDR1 is SGHRS, CDR2 YFSETQ, per germline. J was trimmed by 0 bases and V by 5 bases; bases with no gene match: 12. This CDR3 has 17 amino acids. After autologous stem cell transplantation all patients relapsed, and prior brentuximab vedotin exposure differed between cohorts. Using immunoSEQ multiplex PCR, the repertoire was profiled, and TCRdb retains in-frame clones only, with some absent. The table includes 15,000 to 20,000 clones, over 70% detected once. The rearrangement joins TRBV5-1 to TRBJ2-3; 7 nucleotides match TRBD1. The source of this sequence is a human donor with classical Hodgkin lymphoma. The sequencing used peripheral blood mononuclear cells (PBMCs), collected at baseline. CDR3 loop: CASRVSGGPFSTDTQYF. CDR3 nucleotide sequence: TGCGCCAGCAGAGTCTCAGGGGGTCCCTTTAGCACAGATACGCAGTATTTT.